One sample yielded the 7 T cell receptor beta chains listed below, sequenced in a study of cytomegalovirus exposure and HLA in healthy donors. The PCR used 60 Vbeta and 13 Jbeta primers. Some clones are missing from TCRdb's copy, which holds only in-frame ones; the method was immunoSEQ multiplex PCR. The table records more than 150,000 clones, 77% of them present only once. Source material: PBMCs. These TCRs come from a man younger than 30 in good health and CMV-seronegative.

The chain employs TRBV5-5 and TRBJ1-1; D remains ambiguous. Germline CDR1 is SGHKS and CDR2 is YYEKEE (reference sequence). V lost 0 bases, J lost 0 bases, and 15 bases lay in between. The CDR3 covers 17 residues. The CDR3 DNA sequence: TGTGCCAGCAGCTTGGAACGGGGTATATCCATGAACACTGAAGCTTTCTTT. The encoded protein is CASSLERGISMNTEAFF.

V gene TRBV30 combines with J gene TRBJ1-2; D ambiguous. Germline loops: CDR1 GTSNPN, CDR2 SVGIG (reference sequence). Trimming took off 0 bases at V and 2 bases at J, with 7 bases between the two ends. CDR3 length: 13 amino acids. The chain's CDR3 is CAWSVSSNYGYTF. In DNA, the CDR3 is TGTGCCTGGAGTGTTAGTTCCAACTATGGCTACACCTTC.

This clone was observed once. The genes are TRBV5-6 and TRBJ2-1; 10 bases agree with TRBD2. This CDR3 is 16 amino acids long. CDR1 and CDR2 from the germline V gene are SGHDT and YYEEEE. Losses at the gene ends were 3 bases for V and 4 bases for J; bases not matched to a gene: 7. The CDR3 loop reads CASSSLASGSYNEQFF. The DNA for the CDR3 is TGTGCCAGCAGCTCACTGGCTAGCGGGAGTTACAATGAGCAGTTCTTC.

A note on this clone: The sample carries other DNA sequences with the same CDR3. CDR3 region: CASSPDRGETQYF. The CDR3 region has the DNA TGTGCCAGCAGCCCGGACAGGGGCGAGACCCAGTACTTC. The chain joins TRBV7-3 to TRBJ2-5; 9 bases align to TRBD1. Per germline, CDR1 SGHTA and CDR2 FQGTGA. The V gene end was trimmed by 5 bases and the J gene end by 5 bases; junction bases not matched to a gene: 3. The CDR3 consists of 13 residues.

The CDR3 here is CASRSREGPYNEQFF. The CDR3, as DNA: TGTGCCAGCAGATCACGGGAGGGCCCCTACAATGAGCAGTTCTTC. The chain uses TRBV6-6 and TRBJ2-1; 8 bases map to TRBD2. The CDR3 has 15 amino acids. Trimming at V came to 6 bases and at J to 2 bases, leaving 6 bases not matched to a gene. Germline V gene data show CDR1 as MNHNY and CDR2 as SVGAGI (reference sequence).

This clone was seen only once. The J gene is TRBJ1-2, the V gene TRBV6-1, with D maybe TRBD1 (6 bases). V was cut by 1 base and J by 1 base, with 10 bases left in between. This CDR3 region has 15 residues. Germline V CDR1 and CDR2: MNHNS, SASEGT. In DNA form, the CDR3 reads TGTGCCAGCAGTGAAGTTCACAGGGATAACTATGGCTACACCTTC. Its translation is CASSEVHRDNYGYTF.

The CDR3 sequence is CASSVEAGRQETQYF. DNA of the CDR3: TGTGCCAGCAGCGTAGAGGCGGGTAGGCAAGAGACCCAGTACTTC. The chain links TRBV9 to TRBJ2-5, with D possibly TRBD2 on 5 matching bases. The CDR3 covers 15 residues. V lost 0 bases to trimming and J lost 2 bases, with 11 bases between them. The V gene's germline CDR1 is SGDLS and CDR2 YYNGEE.